These T cell receptor beta chains were read from a single sample in a study of T cells in Graves' hyperthyroidism and ophthalmopathy. TCRdb reanalysed the multiplex PCR reads using MiXCR and keeps one entry per CDR3 protein. Altogether about 290,000 distinct CDR3 sequences are present, 15% to 20% being singletons, with the ten largest covering approximately 35%. Input material: blood. The receptors here all came from a man over 45 with Graves' ophthalmopathy. Both conserved end residues are part of each CDR3. The order of the fields is clone size, J gene, D gene, V gene, CDR3 protein, CDR3 DNA. The D gene is left open where the match is weak. The listing skips clone size in some rows; elsewhere it reads once, few, many or a size class.

-	TRBJ2-3	TRBD2	TRBV7-9	CASSSILAGVTDTQYF	TGTGCCAGCAGCTCAATTCTAGCGGGAGTCACAGATACGCAGTATTTT
few	TRBJ2-1	TRBD2	TRBV6-1	CASIFTAGGGDEQFF	TGTGCCAGCATCTTTACGGCGGGAGGGGGGGATGAGCAGTTCTTC
few	TRBJ1-1	-	TRBV2	CASSLTNRVTEAFF	TGTGCCAGCAGCCTTACCAACAGGGTCACTGAAGCTTTCTTT
few	TRBJ2-1	TRBD2	TRBV5-4	CASSLELAGASSYNEQFF	TGTGCCAGCAGCTTAGAACTAGCGGGGGCTAGCTCCTACAATGAGCAGTTCTTC
many	TRBJ2-7	-	TRBV11-2	CASSLGTAEQYF	TGTGCCAGCAGCTTAGGGACAGCCGAGCAGTACTTC
many	TRBJ2-7	TRBD1	TRBV11-1	CASSLETGVYEQYF	TGTGCCAGCAGCTTAGAGACAGGGGTCTACGAGCAGTACTTC
-	TRBJ2-3	TRBD2	TRBV9	CASSLASYAGGPDTQYF	TGTGCCAGCAGCCTAGCCTCGTATGCGGGAGGGCCAGATACGCAGTATTTT
few	TRBJ2-5	TRBD2	TRBV18	CASSPIPGGNSGRSEYF	TGTGCCAGCTCACCGATCCCGGGAGGAAATAGCGGGAGGTCGGAGTACTTC
-	TRBJ2-7	-	TRBV6-5	CASSYPFRPPTEHEQYF	TGTGCCAGCAGTTACCCGTTTCGGCCCCCGACCGAACACGAGCAGTACTTC
-	TRBJ2-3	TRBD2	TRBV29-1	CSVEDSLAGVTDTQYF	TGCAGCGTTGAAGACAGCCTAGCGGGAGTCACAGATACGCAGTATTTT
few	TRBJ2-1	TRBD2	TRBV11-3	CASSLTSGRSGEQFF	TGTGCCAGCAGCTTAACTAGCGGGAGGTCGGGGGAGCAGTTCTTC
many	TRBJ1-5	TRBD1	TRBV2	CASRPDRGGNQPQHF	TGTGCCAGCAGACCCGACAGGGGTGGCAATCAGCCCCAGCATTTT
-	TRBJ2-7	-	TRBV7-9	CATGGGASLEQYF	TGTGCCACCGGCGGGGGCGCTTCCCTGGAGCAGTACTTC
many	TRBJ1-1	-	TRBV28	CASRLDMNTEAFF	TGTGCCAGCAGGTTAGATATGAACACTGAAGCTTTCTTT
many	TRBJ1-1	-	TRBV5-1	CASSLTAQRYVNTEAFF	TGCGCCAGCAGCTTGACCGCACAGCGCTACGTGAACACTGAAGCTTTCTTT
many	TRBJ1-1	TRBD1	TRBV6-5	CASSYSNRGNTEAFF	TGTGCCAGCAGTTACTCGAACAGGGGGAACACTGAAGCTTTCTTT
-	TRBJ2-1	TRBD2	TRBV19	CASSIPRGTSGDNEQFF	TGTGCCAGTAGTATCCCCAGGGGGACTAGCGGAGACAATGAGCAGTTCTTC
few	TRBJ2-3	-	TRBV6-1	CASRYRRVDTQYF	TGTGCCAGCAGGTACCGCCGGGTGGATACGCAGTATTTT
-	TRBJ1-3	-	TRBV6-1	CASSEHGTYEQYFGPDTIYF	-
many	TRBJ2-7	TRBD1	TRBV7-9	CASSLKGGPYEQYF	TGTGCCAGCAGCTTAAAAGGGGGCCCCTACGAGCAGTACTTC
-	TRBJ2-4	-	TRBV29-1	CSVDGLPKNIQYF	TGCAGCGTTGATGGCCTGCCCAAAAACATTCAGTACTTC
-	TRBJ1-3	-	TRBV7-2	CASSLIREHTIYF	TGTGCCAGCAGCTTAATCAGGGAGCACACCATATATTTT
few	TRBJ1-1	-	TRBV20-1	CSARPGGAEAFF	TGCAGTGCTAGGCCGGGGGGAGCTGAAGCTTTCTTT
many	TRBJ2-2	-	TRBV2	CASSEEVQKLFF	TGTGCCAGCAGTGAAGAGGTCCAGAAGCTGTTTTTT
many	TRBJ1-2	-	TRBV7-2	CASSSWPGGRKGYTF	TGTGCCAGCAGCTCTTGGCCGGGGGGCAGGAAAGGCTACACCTTC
many	TRBJ1-2	-	TRBV2	CASSPQPVYGYTF	TGTGCCAGCAGTCCTCAGCCCGTCTATGGCTACACCTTC
few	TRBJ2-1	-	TRBV7-2	CASNGASESNEQFF	TGTGCCAGCAACGGTGCTAGCGAAAGTAATGAGCAGTTCTTC
-	TRBJ1-1	-	TRBV4-2	CASSQDRGLAFF	TGTGCCAGCAGCCAAGACCGGGGGCTAGCTTTCTTT
few	TRBJ1-5	TRBD1	TRBV28	CASSPSDRGIQPQHF	TGTGCCAGCAGTCCATCGGACAGGGGGATTCAGCCCCAGCATTTT
-	TRBJ1-3	-	TRBV5-1	CASSLDISGNTIYF	TGCGCCAGCAGCTTGGACATCTCTGGAAACACCATATATTTT
-	TRBJ1-5	TRBD1	TRBV7-8	CASSLVGTGGWPQHF	TGTGCCAGCAGCTTAGTCGGCACAGGGGGCTGGCCCCAGCATTTT
few	TRBJ1-2	-	TRBV7-2	CASSLEFGISDGYTF	TGTGCCAGCAGCTTAGAATTTGGTATATCCGATGGCTACACCTTC
few	TRBJ1-5	TRBD1	TRBV28	CATSQGDQPQHF	TGTGCCACCAGTCAGGGGGATCAGCCCCAGCATTTT
-	TRBJ2-1	TRBD2	TRBV9	CASSVDGREYDEQFF	TGTGCCAGCAGCGTAGATGGGAGGGAGTACGATGAGCAGTTCTTC
-	TRBJ2-7	-	TRBV6-1	CASSEGPSLYGVGAYEQYF	TGTGCCAGCAGTGAAGGTCCTAGCCTTTACGGGGTGGGGGCCTACGAGCAGTACTTC
-	TRBJ2-3	-	TRBV15	CATSRQRGNTDTQYF	TGTGCCACCAGCAGACAAAGGGGAAACACAGATACGCAGTATTTT
few	TRBJ2-5	-	TRBV5-1	CASSQGTRSYEETQYF	TGCGCCAGCAGCCAGGGGACAAGGTCGTACGAAGAGACCCAGTACTTC
few	TRBJ2-7	-	TRBV20-1	CSAGNVGTPSYEQYF	TGCAGTGCGGGCAACGTTGGGACTCCCTCCTACGAGCAGTACTTC
many	TRBJ2-3	-	TRBV30	CAWSVWQSSTDTQYF	TGTGCCTGGAGTGTTTGGCAATCTAGCACAGATACGCAGTATTTT
-	TRBJ2-7	-	TRBV6-1	CASSSPGLAYEQYF	TGTGCCAGCAGTTCCCCGGGGCTAGCCTACGAGCAGTACTTC
-	TRBJ1-2	-	TRBV19	CASRMDRGYGYTF	TGTGCCAGTAGGATGGACAGAGGGTATGGCTACACCTTC
many	TRBJ1-1	TRBD1	TRBV28	CASSPDREGHTEAFF	TGTGCCAGCAGTCCGGACAGGGAGGGACATACTGAAGCTTTCTTT
-	TRBJ1-1	TRBD1	TRBV10-1	CASSTIQGEDTEAFF	TGCGCCAGCAGTACCATACAGGGGGAAGACACTGAAGCTTTCTTT
few	TRBJ1-6	-	TRBV27	CASSPPSRGGNSPLHF	TGTGCCAGCAGTCCGCCTTCTAGGGGTGGAAATTCACCCCTCCACTTT
few	TRBJ2-3	-	TRBV24-1	CATSEAGTITQYF	TGTGCCACCAGTGAGGCCGGGACAATCACGCAGTATTTT
many	TRBJ2-1	-	TRBV2	CASSEMVYEQFF	TGTGCCAGCAGTGAGATGGTATATGAGCAGTTCTTC
few	TRBJ2-7	TRBD1	TRBV5-1	CASSSQGATGNEQYF	TGCGCCAGCAGCTCACAGGGGGCAACGGGTAACGAGCAGTACTTC
few	TRBJ1-4	-	TRBV27	CASSLLVGRADATNEKLFF	TGTGCCAGCAGTTTATTGGTAGGGAGGGCAGATGCAACTAATGAAAAACTGTTTTTT
many	TRBJ2-5	TRBD1	TRBV30	CAWSVGQIETQYF	TGTGCCTGGAGTGTGGGACAGATAGAGACCCAGTACTTC
many	TRBJ2-5	TRBD1	TRBV14	CASSQARGGEETQYF	TGTGCCAGCAGCCAAGCTCGAGGGGGCGAGGAGACCCAGTACTTC
many	TRBJ2-2	-	TRBV12-3/TRBV12-4	CATRGQNTGELFF	TGTGCCACGCGGGGACAGAACACCGGGGAGCTGTTTTTT
many	TRBJ2-3	-	TRBV7-3	CASSLHSVGTDTQYF	TGTGCCAGCAGCCTCCACAGCGTAGGCACAGATACGCAGTATTTT